The source of this T cell receptor beta chain is a study of cytomegalovirus exposure and HLA in healthy donors (dated by TCRdb to 2016 to 2017). Some background on the complete study: An earlier analysis of around 600 of the donors reported about 250 Gb of sequence data and 117 million unique TCR beta sequences from around 200 million T cells. On average, around 240,000 unique TCR beta nucleotide sequences were sequenced per donor among roughly 430 genotyped donors of the cohort, with approximately 18% of those sequences being non-productive. Every discovery cohort repertoire had been produced on one sequencing platform. Of the 350 to 450 genotyped donors, approximately 83% fell in the genetic ancestry cluster associated with self-reported Caucasian donors. A few DR-DQ haplotypes were treated as single units for association and clustering because of strong linkage in the cohort. Rather than drawing on any new phenotypic data, the later analysis identified candidate immune exposures from TCR beta sequences and the way those sequences occurred across donors. The study aimed to test whether cataloging public T cell receptors could reveal signatures of past pathogen exposure. A later genetic analysis used genome-wide SNP genotypes for about 60% of the roughly 670 donors, treating that subset as a discovery cohort. Class I and class II HLA loci were covered by the typing at four-digit resolution. To predict cytomegalovirus infection status, the study brought together high-throughput TCR immunosequencing, statistical association of individual TCRs with disease status, and machine learning. In addition to the first cohort of 650 to 800 subjects, a separate validation cohort of around 110 different subjects was used. An earlier analysis of 500 to 750 of the donors applied high-throughput TCR beta sequencing to assess whether each TCR beta V gene segment acted as functional or pseudogenic. An early release covering 550 to 700 HLA-typed donors comprised approximately 290 gigabases of sequencing data and 85 million or so unique TCR sequences. To study patterns of TCR occurrence, a later analysis re-analyzed previously published TCR beta repertoires from 666 donors and added high-resolution HLA genotyping. Using immunosequencing, the study profiled T cell repertoires from roughly 650 subjects and related those repertoires to cytomegalovirus serostatus. Typing coverage differed by locus: A, B, C, DRB1 and DQB1 were typed in roughly 620-640 donors, DQA1 in about 510, DPA1 in some 610, and DPB1 in approximately 450. Donor age, sex, ethnicity and CMV serostatus were compiled together with the repertoire data. The investigation overall reported the following: An earlier analysis of approximately 600 of the donors showed that most TCR beta V segments appeared in productive rearrangements either about 87% or about 30% of the time, which broadly matched IMGT annotations. Three of the identified cytomegalovirus-associated TCR beta chains were confirmed in vitro to be specific for cytomegalovirus antigens. Seventeen rarely observed V segments, including chromosome 9 orphons, were excluded from the earlier analysis of several hundred of the donors because counts were too low. The study listed 150 to 200 TCR beta chains as associated with cytomegalovirus. In a later analysis, several top co-occurrence clusters were reported to appear linked to parvovirus B19, influenza, CMV and Epstein-Barr virus. The presence/absence analyses assumed that sequencing depth was roughly uniform across donors, and that assumption may not be true. A later genetic analysis reported fewer N-insertions in productive TCRs among donors in an Asian-associated ancestry cluster than the roughly 640-donor mean. Specific HLA alleles were associated with some 15,000 TCR beta sequences at a false discovery rate of 0.05 in a later analysis. According to the authors, the approach could potentially be generalized to other disease states and immunological phenotypes. In a later analysis, HLA-associated TCR beta chains showed more clonal expansion and lower generation probabilities than non-associated chains that were equally common. Because the 87-base-pair reads could not distinguish some IMGT-functional V segments, including TRBV6-2 and TRBV6-3, those segments were excluded. While some public TCRs were present in many individuals, most TCR sequences turned up only very rarely across donors. A cluster of highly shared sequence variants was judged likely to be a technical artifact of the sequencing pipeline. In this cohort, only TCR beta chains were sequenced, and detectable features were limited by the absence of alpha or paired-chain data. Linkage disequilibrium might explain the correlated functional status among segregating V segments, but an unknown experimental factor could not be ruled out. The only immune exposure information available for the cohort was CMV serostatus. Because some donors lacked HLA typing at each locus, the association tests relied only on the typed subset. A later analysis found that most CMV-associated TCR beta chains appeared HLA-restricted, with HLA associations seemingly driven largely by CMV exposure. When HLA alleles, especially DR and DQ, strongly co-occurred, TCR associations were difficult to assign to individual alleles. A later analysis found that TCR association rates varied across HLA loci, with DRB1 alleles showing the most associated TCRs and HLA-C alleles the fewest. The classifier was reported to diagnose cytomegalovirus status with high specificity and sensitivity in both the original cohort and the validation cohort. An association between a missense DCLRE1C variant and V-gene and J-gene trimming of TCR beta chains was found in a later genetic analysis and replicated in an independent cohort. A further reported finding was that TCR beta sequences accurately predicted the HLA-A and HLA-B alleles for most subjects in the first cohort.

CDR1 and CDR2 (MNHNS, SASEGT) derive from the germline V gene. The cysteine opens and the phenylalanine closes a CDR3 of 12 amino acids. Solely the CDR3 DNA is kept, with 36 bases framed from the first base. V is shortened by 7 bases, J by 8 bases, and the region joining them spans 12 bases. Library preparation was by the immunoSEQ multiplex PCR assay. A mixture of 60 forward primers for TCR Vbeta segments and 13 reverse primers for TCR Jbeta segments was used in the multiplex PCR. Amplification of the CDR3 region of rearranged TCR beta genes was performed with a multiplex PCR assay on genomic DNA. On the Illumina HiSeq System, the amplified TCR beta libraries were sequenced as 87-base-pair reads. Concerning the study's data processing: Across the roughly 670 repertoires, a later analysis counted roughly 77 million unique TCR beta chains, 9 million to 14 million of which were shared by at least two donors. A nearest-neighbor algorithm error-corrected the raw reads and collapsed the reads into unique sequences, merging closely related sequences to remove PCR and sequencing errors. Alignment of CDR3 sequences to IMGT reference sequences was used to assign V, D and J gene segments. For a sequence to be retained, at least a six-nucleotide match to both a V gene segment and a J gene segment was required. Rearrangements were called productive when the CDR3 lacked stop codons and stayed in frame with V and J; all others were non-productive. CDR3 was defined by IMGT convention, running from the second conserved V-encoded cysteine to the conserved J-encoded phenylalanine. Sequences without an unambiguous match to a single V gene segment were excluded from the earlier analysis of almost 600 of the donors. In an earlier analysis of several hundred of the donors, V segments were called functional above 56.7% productive rearrangements and were called segregating when the between-donor standard deviation exceeded 5%. To diagnose cytomegalovirus status from the catalog of TCR beta chain sequences, a statistical classification framework was built. V and J gene assignment, in a later analysis, came from comparing TCR nucleotide sequences with IMGT/GENE-DB human TR gene sequences. Using the TCRdist pipeline, a later analysis assigned CDR3 sequences along with most-parsimonious VDJ recombination scenarios. In a later analysis, every TCR beta chain was defined by the combination of its CDR3 amino acid sequence and its V-gene family, and reads without a unique V-gene family were dropped. As a way to deal with suspected cross-contamination and a sequencing artifact, a later analysis dropped more than 500 nucleotide sequences that were highly shared and had low generation probability. In a later analysis, a clonal expansion index for each public chain was calculated from normalized within-repertoire ranks of inferred template counts. Generation probabilities in a later analysis came from a VDJ recombination model fitted to out-of-frame rearrangements, and those results were checked against IGoR. A later analysis scored TCR-TCR, TCR-HLA and TCR-CMV co-occurrence with hypergeometric tests, applying a repertoire-size bias correction to TCR pairs. In a later analysis, false discovery rates were estimated by permuting HLA or CMV assignments 20 times. In a later analysis, co-occurring TCRs were grouped using DBSCAN, and TCRdist sequence similarity was added for clustering within HLA-allele-positive subsets. Repertoires with fewer than 30,000 or more than 120,000 public chains were left out of co-occurrence clustering, as were about five repertoires with anomalous nucleotide sharing. Here the immuneACCESS table is served through TCRdb, limited to in-frame sequences with V and J called. Missing clones are a known gap in these copies; in checked studies unresolved V genes cover under half, and the rest lacks a known reason. That table furnishes V, J and clone size, whereas the DNA furnished D and trimming. The sample data list around 160,000 clones, and 70% to 90% of these were observed just once. The ten largest account for roughly 10% of the sample.

As concerns this clone: This receptor's antigen is unknown. Within one base of it there is no much larger clone, and no base qualities were kept.

The cohort consisted of 650 to 700 healthy bone marrow donors. All cohort members were sampled while nominally healthy, although unrecorded immune exposures were likely present. The donor tested CMV seropositive, placing the donor among the 250 to 350 seropositive members of the cohort. Each donor provided a peripheral blood sample, and peripheral blood mononuclear cells were used for TCR beta sequencing. The Qiagen DNeasy Blood Extraction Kit was used to extract genomic DNA from the blood cell samples. The clonotype originates from a man between 18 and 29 years old in good health and CMV-seropositive. The rearrangement combines TRBV6-1 with TRBJ2-1; no D gene is confidently identified. The sequencing input was PBMCs. The DNA reads TGTGCCAGCAATGACCCTACAGATGAGCAGTTCTTC. Translated, this gives CASNDPTDEQFF.